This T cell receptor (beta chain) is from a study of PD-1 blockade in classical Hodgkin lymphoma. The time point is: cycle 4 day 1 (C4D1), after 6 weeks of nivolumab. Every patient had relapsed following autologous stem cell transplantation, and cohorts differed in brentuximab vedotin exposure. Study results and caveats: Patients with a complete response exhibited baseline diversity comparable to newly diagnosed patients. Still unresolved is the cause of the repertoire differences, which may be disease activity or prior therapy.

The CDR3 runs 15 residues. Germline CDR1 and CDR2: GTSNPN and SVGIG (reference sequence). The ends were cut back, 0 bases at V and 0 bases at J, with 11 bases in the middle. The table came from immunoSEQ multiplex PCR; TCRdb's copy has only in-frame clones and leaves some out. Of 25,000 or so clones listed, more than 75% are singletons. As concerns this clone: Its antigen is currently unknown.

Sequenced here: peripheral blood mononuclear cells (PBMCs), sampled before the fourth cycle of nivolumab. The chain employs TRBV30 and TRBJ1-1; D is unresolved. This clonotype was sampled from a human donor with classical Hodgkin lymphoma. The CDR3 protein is CAWSVSGRLNTEAFF. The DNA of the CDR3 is TGTGCCTGGAGTGTAAGTGGCAGACTGAACACTGAAGCTTTCTTT. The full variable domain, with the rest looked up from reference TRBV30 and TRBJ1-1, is SQTIHQWPATLVQPVGSPLSLECTVEGTSNPNLYWYRQAAGRGLQLLFYSVGIGQISSEVPQNLSASRPQDRQFILSSKKLLLSDSGFYLCAWSVSGRLNTEAFFGQGTRLTVV.